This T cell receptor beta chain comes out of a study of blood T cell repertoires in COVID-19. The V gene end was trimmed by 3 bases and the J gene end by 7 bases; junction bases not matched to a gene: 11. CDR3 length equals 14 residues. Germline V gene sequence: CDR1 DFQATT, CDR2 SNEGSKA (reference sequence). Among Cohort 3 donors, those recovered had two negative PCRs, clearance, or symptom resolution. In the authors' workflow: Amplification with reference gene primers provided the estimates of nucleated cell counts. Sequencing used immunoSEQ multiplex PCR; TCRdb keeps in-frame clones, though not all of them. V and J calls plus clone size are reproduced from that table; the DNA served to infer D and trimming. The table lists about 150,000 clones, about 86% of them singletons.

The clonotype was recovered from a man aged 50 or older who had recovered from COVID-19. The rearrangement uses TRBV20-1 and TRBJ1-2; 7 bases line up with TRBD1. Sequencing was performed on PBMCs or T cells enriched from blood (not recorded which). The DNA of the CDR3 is TGCAGTGCTAGTGATCTTCAGGGGGACGGTGGCTACACCTTC. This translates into CSASDLQGDGGYTF.